This passage covers 22 T cell receptor beta chains from one sample sequenced in a study of identical twins (dated by TCRdb to about 2016). Libraries were constructed by 5' RACE. The instrument given in TCRdb is Illumina HiSeq 2000. TCRdb applied fastp at Q25 and MiXCR to the public reads, then kept only in-frame beta chains. CDR3 protein sequences are deduplicated, and each keeps its most common genes and DNA. The sample contains about 890,000 distinct CDR3 sequences, around an eighth of them found a single time. 1.5% to 2% of the sample lies in the top ten. These data were also reused for a study on yellow fever vaccine responses in identical twins.

The sequenced material came from PBMCs. These receptor sequences come from a woman aged 18-30 years in good health.

The chain carries TRBV10-3 and TRBJ2-2; possible D gene TRBD2, 6 bases. This CDR3 is 14 amino acids long. Germline CDR1 reads ENHRY; CDR2 reads SYGVKD. V lost 8 bases, J lost 1 base, and 11 bases lay in between. The CDR3 loop is CAIGGLQNTGELFF. The CDR3 DNA sequence: TGTGCCATCGGGGGACTCCAGAACACCGGGGAGCTGTTTTTT.

Written as DNA, the CDR3 is TGTGCCAGCAGTAAAACAACCTCCAGGACTAGTCCCAATGAGCAGTTCTTC. Encoded protein: CASSKTTSRTSPNEQFF. This chain connects TRBV27 to TRBJ2-1; the match to TRBD2 covers 7 bases. The CDR3 length is 17 residues. V dropped 5 bases and J dropped 6; count of bases not matched to a gene: 16. Germline V gene sequence: CDR1 MNHEY, CDR2 SMNVEV (reference sequence).

The chain carries TRBV6-1 and TRBJ2-3, with 14 bases matching TRBD2. With 3 bases clipped from V and 1 base from J, the junction kept 9 bases outside the gene matches. Germline V gene lookup returns CDR1 MNHNS and CDR2 SASEGT. The CDR3 is 19 residues long. The CDR3 here is CASSEGLAGVVVGTDTQYF. CDR3 sequence (DNA): TGTGCCAGCAGTGAGGGACTAGCGGGAGTAGTAGTAGGCACAGATACGCAGTATTTT.

The chain carries TRBV5-5 and TRBJ2-3, with TRBD1 matching 10 bases. The J segment lost 4 bases and the V segment lost 4 bases, leaving 9 bases of the junction unmatched. Germline loops: CDR1 SGHKS, CDR2 YYEKEE (reference sequence). The CDR3 has 16 residues. CDR3 nucleotide sequence: TGTGCCAGCAGCCCGATGGACAGGGGGAATGCAGATACGCAGTATTTT. It translates to CASSPMDRGNADTQYF.

This clonotype was observed a handful of times. V and J are TRBV7-2 and TRBJ1-5; D is ambiguous. Trimming shortened V by 1 base and J by 6 bases, and 7 bases separated the two germline ends. CDR1 SGHTA and CDR2 FQGNSA come from the germline V gene. CDR3 size: 13 residues. Here the CDR3 reads CASSLVESQPQHF. CDR3 sequence (DNA): TGTGCCAGCAGCTTAGTGGAATCTCAGCCCCAGCATTTT. The full variable domain, with the rest looked up from reference TRBV7-2 and TRBJ1-5, is GAGVSQSPSNKVTEKGKDVELRCDPISGHTALYWYRQSLGQGLEFLIYFQGNSAPDKSGLPSDRFSAERTGGSVSTLTIQRTQQEDSAVYLCASSLVESQPQHFGDGTRLSIL.

This clonotype was counted a few times. This chain joins TRBV20-1 and TRBJ2-1; TRBD2 agrees at 7 bases. Trimming removed 5 bases from V and 6 bases from J; junction bases left unmatched: 10. The germline gives CDR1 DFQATT, CDR2 SNEGSKA (reference sequence). There are 14 residues in the CDR3. CDR3 in DNA: TGCAGTGCTGAATGGGGGGGAATAGTCAATGAGCAGTTCTTC. It yields the protein CSAEWGGIVNEQFF.

This clonotype was recorded at least ten times. The rearrangement links TRBV5-1 to TRBJ2-7, with D perhaps matching TRBD1 (5 bases). Trimming cost V 2 bases and J 0 bases, with 15 bases left between them. This CDR3 is built from 16 residues. Germline V gene data show CDR1 as SGHRS and CDR2 as YFSETQ. The CDR3 here is CASSLITRQGSYEQYV. CDR3 coding DNA: TGCGCCAGCAGCTTAATAACGAGGCAGGGCTCCTACGAGCAGTACGTC.

This clonotype was seen repeatedly, ten times or more. The CDR3 nucleotides are TGCAGTGCTAGATTTCCGGGAGTCCACAATGAGCAGTTCTTC. Its protein is CSARFPGVHNEQFF. V is TRBV20-1 and J is TRBJ2-1; tentative D call: TRBD2 (6 bases). Looked up from germline, CDR1 is DFQATT and CDR2 is SNEGSKA (reference sequence). The CDR3 is 14 residues long. Trimming took off 2 bases at V and 5 bases at J, with 13 bases between the two ends.

This clonotype was recorded a few times. The genes are TRBV5-1 and TRBJ1-2; 12 positions match TRBD1. CDR3 size: 17 residues. V was clipped by 2 bases and J by 7 bases; unmatched bases: 12. The germline V gene encodes CDR1 SGHRS and CDR2 YFSETQ. The CDR3 DNA follows: TGCGCCAGCAGCTTACAGGACCCGGGACAGGGGGCGCTTGGCTACACCTTC. This gives the protein CASSLQDPGQGALGYTF.

This clonotype occurred many times. The chain links TRBV4-1 to TRBJ1-1; D is unresolved. Germline CDR1 is MGHRA and CDR2 is YSYEKL. This CDR3 is 12 amino acids long. Trimming removed 3 bases at V and 2 bases at J, with 4 bases between. Written as DNA, the CDR3 is TGCGCCAGCAGCCAGAGCAACACTGAAGCTTTCTTT. This gives the protein CASSQSNTEAFF.

Concerning this clonotype itself: A single base separates this from a much larger clone, so it may be a read error. This chain joins TRBV12-3 or TRBV12-4 and TRBJ2-5, with TRBD1 as a possible D gene (5 bases). The CDR3 is 13 residues long. The DNA for the CDR3 is TGTGCCAGCAGTCCTACCGGACAAGAGACCAAGTACTTC. Protein product: CASSPTGQETKYF.

Ten or more counts support this clonotype. The CDR3 region is CASSHQRRANTEAFF. In DNA form, the CDR3 reads TGTGCCAGCAGCCACCAACGACGGGCGAACACTGAAGCTTTCTTT. V and J are TRBV7-2 and TRBJ1-1; D gene unclear. CDR3 length equals 15 residues. With 5 bases removed from V and 1 base from J, the gap between germline ends came to 14 bases. Germline V gene sequence: CDR1 SGHTA, CDR2 FQGNSA.

The chain uses TRBV20-1 and TRBJ2-1; 7 bases fit TRBD2. The CDR3 has 15 amino acids. Germline-derived CDR1 and CDR2 are DFQATT and SNEGSKA (reference sequence). The V and J ends lost 3 bases and 6 bases, in that order; junction bases with no gene match: 11. CDR3 region: CSASSGAGVFNEQFF. The CDR3 region has the DNA TGCAGTGCTAGTTCGGGCGCGGGAGTGTTCAATGAGCAGTTCTTC.

This clonotype has more than one count but fewer than ten. This chain uses TRBV2 with TRBJ2-1, with a tentative D call TRBD1 (6 bases). Germline V gene sequence: CDR1 SNHLY, CDR2 FYNNEI. The CDR3 contains 15 residues. Between the trimmed V and J ends, which lost 6 bases and 2 bases, there was a span of 14 bases. CDR3 loop: CASRPSRTAYNEQFF. The CDR3 DNA sequence: TGTGCCAGCAGACCGTCTCGGACAGCCTACAATGAGCAGTTCTTC.

In this sample, this clonotype turned up a few times. This chain joins TRBV7-2 and TRBJ1-6, with TRBD1 identical over 8 bases. Germline V lookup: CDR1 SGHTA, CDR2 FQGNSA. The CDR3 totals 14 residues. Trimming took 3 bases from V and 9 from J; bases not matched to a gene: 4. For the CDR3, the DNA is TGTGCCAGCAGCTTGGACAGGGTGATTTCACCCCTCCACTTT. Translating gives CASSLDRVISPLHF.

The gene calls are TRBV7-3 and TRBJ2-1; TRBD1 might be the D (5 bases). Between the trimmed V and J ends, which lost 5 bases and 10 bases, there was a span of 15 bases. Germline lookup yields CDR1 SGHTA and CDR2 FQGTGA. The CDR3 is made up of 13 amino acids. The CDR3 is CASSPGPLEEQFF. The DNA of the CDR3 is TGTGCCAGCAGCCCAGGGCCCCTCGAGGAGCAGTTCTTC. Variable domain in full (rest from reference TRBV7-3 and TRBJ2-1): GAGVSQTPSNKVTEKGKYVELRCDPISGHTALYWYRQSLGQGPEFLIYFQGTGAADDSGLPNDRFFAVRPEGSVSTLKIQRTERGDSAVYLCASSPGPLEEQFFGPGTRLTVL.

This clonotype was observed many times. The chain employs TRBV28 and TRBJ1-1; D gene ambiguous. The CDR3 runs to 15 residues. V lost 5 bases and J 4 bases, leaving 17 bases between the germline ends. In germline, CDR1 is MDHEN, CDR2 SYDVKM. In DNA, the CDR3 is TGTGCCAGCAGTCTGGCAAGGGTAATGGGCACTGAAGCTTTCTTT. As protein: CASSLARVMGTEAFF.

The V and J genes are TRBV6-5 and TRBJ2-3; 9 bases line up with TRBD2. The CDR3 covers 17 residues. Germline V gene data show CDR1 as MNHEY and CDR2 as SVGAGI. Trimming took 6 bases from V and 5 from J; bases not matched to a gene: 15. The CDR3 loop reads CASSSSWVAGVRDTQYF. The CDR3 DNA reads as TGTGCCAGCAGCTCCTCGTGGGTAGCGGGAGTGAGAGATACGCAGTATTTT.

This clonotype was detected a few times. The J gene is TRBJ1-5, the V gene TRBV5-6; TRBD1 is a possible D gene (5 bases). Germline V CDR1 and CDR2: SGHDT, YYEEEE. This CDR3 spans 14 amino acids. Trimming cost V 5 bases and J 7 bases, with 16 bases left between them. The CDR3 region is CASSQSGAPQPQHF. CDR3 nucleotides: TGTGCCAGCAGTCAGAGCGGGGCCCCCCAGCCCCAGCATTTT.

This clonotype has a handful of counts. For the CDR3, the DNA is TGTGCCAGCAGCTTAAACGCTCCTTCGAGGGCCAACGTCCTGACTTTC. Translation: CASSLNAPSRANVLTF. V gene TRBV7-9 combines with J gene TRBJ2-6; unclear D gene. The CDR3 runs to 16 residues. The germline CDR1 and CDR2 sequences are SEHNR and FQNEAQ (reference sequence). Between the trimmed V and J ends, which lost 2 bases and 5 bases, there was a span of 13 bases.

The chain joins TRBV2 to TRBJ2-1, with D unresolved. The V end was cut by 4 bases, the J end by 6 bases, with 4 bases between. The CDR3 has 11 residues. Germline V gene data show CDR1 as SNHLY and CDR2 as FYNNEI. CDR3 protein: CASSVVNEQFF. CDR3 nucleotide sequence: TGTGCCAGCAGTGTGGTCAATGAGCAGTTCTTC.

The chain links TRBV5-1 to TRBJ2-6; no reliable D call. The germline CDR1 and CDR2 sequences are SGHRS and YFSETQ. V was shortened by 4 bases and J by 4 bases, with 12 bases between the two germline ends. CDR3 length: 15 residues. The chain's CDR3 is CASSRDQPGANVLTF. As DNA, the CDR3 is TGCGCCAGCAGCCGAGACCAACCCGGGGCCAACGTCCTGACTTTC. The full variable domain, its missing parts supplied by reference TRBV5-1 and TRBJ2-6, is KAGVTQTPRYLIKTRGQQVTLSCSPISGHRSVSWYQQTPGQGLQFLFEYFSETQRNKGNFPGRFSGRQFSNSRSEMNVSTLELGDSALYLCASSRDQPGANVLTFGAGSRLTVL.